These 10 T cell receptor beta chains came from one sample sequenced in a study of shared clonotypes between healthy human individuals. Assay: immunoSEQ multiplex PCR; the TCRdb copy retains only in-frame clones and omits some. The repertoire holds roughly 1,000,000 clones, with around three quarters as singletons. Sequences were obtained from memory CD4+ T cells from PBMCs. Specified subset: CD45RA-negative fraction. These TCRs come from a man aged 18-30 years in good health. Some clones in this sample may be carry-over from other donors' samples.

The chain joins TRBV6-5 to TRBJ2-7; no definite D call. Germline V gene lookup returns CDR1 MNHEY and CDR2 SVGAGI. The V end was cut by 6 bases, the J end by 1 base, with 16 bases between. This CDR3 spans 15 amino acids. CDR3 sequence: CASRPQREGSYEQYF. The CDR3 DNA reads TGTGCCAGCAGACCTCAAAGGGAAGGGTCCTACGAGCAGTACTTC.

The chain is built from TRBV11-2 and TRBJ2-5, with D hard to call. Trimming removed 3 bases at V and 2 bases at J, with 7 bases between. CDR3 length: 13 amino acids. Germline CDR1 reads SGHAT; CDR2 reads FQNNGV. The CDR3 spells CASSFSIQETQYF. Written as DNA, the CDR3 is TGTGCCAGCAGCTTTTCCATTCAAGAGACCCAGTACTTC.

As to this clone: The same CDR3 can be traced to other DNA sequences in this sample. V and J are TRBV7-2 and TRBJ1-4; 8 positions agree with TRBD1. J gave up 8 bases and V 5 bases, and 7 bases lay outside the gene matches. There are 14 residues in the CDR3. The V gene's germline CDR1 is SGHTA and CDR2 FQGNSA. The CDR3 DNA follows: TGTGCCAGCAGCCCAACAGGGGGGAACGAAAAACTGTTTTTT. Its translation: CASSPTGGNEKLFF.

This clone was observed a few times. This rearrangement joins TRBV30 to TRBJ1-5; TRBD1 agrees at 7 bases. The J segment lost 7 bases and the V segment lost 5 bases, leaving 8 bases of the junction unmatched. The germline V gene encodes CDR1 GTSNPN and CDR2 SVGIG (reference sequence). The CDR3 runs 13 residues. CDR3 amino acids: CAWDRAPGQPQHF. CDR3 nucleotides: TGTGCCTGGGACAGGGCCCCGGGACAGCCCCAGCATTTT.

V and J are TRBV12-2 and TRBJ2-7; the table's D call TRBD1 went unverified against the DNA. TRBV12-2 is a pseudogene segment. The CDR3 has 15 residues. The CDR3 sequence is CASRPSPGTDYEQYF. CDR3 coding DNA: TGTGCAAGTCGCCCTAGCCCCGGGACAGACTACGAGCAGTACTTC.

This sequence joins TRBV28 and TRBJ2-7; TRBD2 might be the D (6 bases). CDR3 length: 12 amino acids. Germline CDR1 reads MDHEN; CDR2 reads SYDVKM. V was cut by 5 bases and J by 7 bases, with 12 bases left in between. This CDR3 is CASSPGRWEQYF. The CDR3 DNA reads TGTGCCAGCAGTCCGGGGAGGTGGGAGCAGTACTTC. The full variable domain, its missing parts supplied by reference TRBV28 and TRBJ2-7, is DVKVTQSSRYLVKRTGEKVFLECVQDMDHENMFWYRQDPGLGLRLIYFSYDVKMKEKGDIPEGYSVSREKKERFSLILESASTNQTSMYLCASSPGRWEQYFGPGTRLTVT.

The rearrangement joins TRBV18 to TRBJ2-3, with TRBD2 as a possible D gene (6 bases). The CDR3 loop spans 14 amino acids. Trimming removed 4 bases from V and 6 bases from J, with 14 bases in between. The germline gives CDR1 KGHSH, CDR2 LQKENI. The CDR3 coding sequence is TGTGCCAGCTCACGGTGGTCGGGGGACGATACGCAGTATTTT. Protein: CASSRWSGDDTQYF.

To note about this clone: Other DNA sequences in this specimen translate into the identical CDR3. This rearrangement joins TRBV14 to TRBJ2-1; TRBD2 matches at 12 bases. With V trimmed by 6 bases and J by 5 bases, 5 bases remained unmatched. Germline CDR1 and CDR2: SGHDN and FVKESK. This CDR3 has 15 residues. The CDR3 loop reads CASSRGLAGNNEQFF. The CDR3 DNA is TGTGCCAGCAGTCGAGGACTAGCGGGGAACAATGAGCAGTTCTTC.

V usage is TRBV5-1 and J usage is TRBJ1-2; tentatively, D is TRBD1 (6 bases). CDR1 and CDR2 from the germline V gene are SGHRS and YFSETQ. The V end lost 4 bases, the J end lost 1 base, and 14 bases lay between the germline ends. This CDR3 is 15 amino acids long. Here the CDR3 DNA reads TGCGCCAGCAGCCCAGGACAGTTGTTTAACTATGGCTACACCTTC. Its translation is CASSPGQLFNYGYTF.

The V and J genes are TRBV28 and TRBJ2-7; D is perhaps TRBD1 (5 bases). The length of the CDR3 is 14 residues. CDR1 is MDHEN, CDR2 SYDVKM, per germline. V gave up 6 bases and J gave up 0 bases, with 12 bases separating them. CDR3 protein: CASSPQDTSYEQYF. DNA of the CDR3: TGTGCCAGCAGCCCCCAGGACACCTCCTACGAGCAGTACTTC.